Each of the 15 T cell receptor beta chains below was sequenced from the same sample in a study of monozygotic twins with inflammatory bowel disease. Reanalyzing the 5' RACE reads, TCRdb keeps one entry per CDR3 protein, without DNA. The table lists approximately 100,000 distinct CDR3 sequences, with roughly an eighth in the top ten. The specimen sequenced was blood. The receptors shown here come from a human donor with ulcerative colitis or Crohn's disease, or a healthy co-twin of an affected twin (not recorded which).

The chain combines TRBV18 with TRBJ2-7; TCRdb calls TRBD2, which cannot be checked without DNA. CDR3 size: 13 residues. The germline gives CDR1 KGHSH, CDR2 LQKENI. The CDR3 protein is CASSPGLAYEQYF.

The gene calls are TRBV20-1 and TRBJ2-1; TCRdb reports TRBD1, a call that lacks DNA to check it against. Looked up from germline, CDR1 is DFQATT and CDR2 is SNEGSKA (reference sequence). The CDR3 runs to 17 residues. The CDR3 spells CSASPPFERSTYNEQFF.

This chain connects TRBV12-3 or TRBV12-4 to TRBJ2-7; TCRdb proposes TRBD2, but this gene call is untestable without DNA. This CDR3 comprises 14 residues. CDR3 in amino acids: CASSSGLAVYEQYF.

CDR3 region: CSAERSGRNEQFF. This chain joins TRBV29-1 and TRBJ2-1; as DNA is missing, the TRBD2 call by TCRdb cannot be tested. Germline V gives CDR1 SQVTM, CDR2 ANQGSEA. There are 13 residues in the CDR3.

The chain has TRBV5-1 and TRBJ2-7. The CDR3 has 14 amino acids. The V gene's germline CDR1 is SGHRS and CDR2 YFSETQ. The CDR3 loop reads CASSSDSSSYEQYF.

V and J are TRBV20-1 and TRBJ2-1; the D gene TCRdb calls, TRBD2, cannot be checked with no DNA. CDR3 length: 14 amino acids. Looked up from germline, CDR1 is DFQATT and CDR2 is SNEGSKA (reference sequence). The CDR3 loop is CSAPGTSGTGEQFF.

CDR3 amino acids: CASSQSPGGYNEQFF. J is TRBJ2-1 and V is TRBV16; TCRdb calls TRBD1, which cannot be checked without DNA. The CDR3 spans 15 residues. CDR1 is KGHSY, CDR2 FQNENV, per germline.

The chain recombines TRBV5-4 with TRBJ2-1. Germline-derived CDR1 and CDR2 are SGHNT and YYREEE (reference sequence). CDR3 length equals 12 residues. CDR3 in amino acids: CASSLELNEQFF.

This chain uses TRBV21-1 with TRBJ1-2. TRBV21-1 is described as a pseudogene. The CDR3 sequence is 18 residues long. Here the CDR3 reads CASSKRRGFGTLTGGYTF.

The rearrangement links TRBV12-3 or TRBV12-4 to TRBJ1-2; there is no DNA to check the TCRdb D call of TRBD1. This CDR3 is built from 17 residues. CDR3 residues: CASSYLRGRFRDYGYTF.

V is TRBV7-9 and J is TRBJ1-6; TCRdb selects TRBD1, and the lack of DNA leaves this call unchecked. The CDR3 loop spans 15 amino acids. Looked up from germline, CDR1 is SEHNR and CDR2 is FQNEAQ (reference sequence). The CDR3 protein is CASSLSTGGASPLHF.

The chain has TRBV28 and TRBJ1-5. Looked up from germline, CDR1 is MDHEN and CDR2 is SYDVKM. The length of the CDR3 is 13 residues. The chain's CDR3 is CASRLGGGQPQHF. The full variable domain, in which reference TRBV28 and TRBJ1-5 provide the parts outside the CDR3, is DVKVTQSSRYLVKRTGEKVFLECVQDMDHENMFWYRQDPGLGLRLIYFSYDVKMKEKGDIPEGYSVSREKKERFSLILESASTNQTSMYLCASRLGGGQPQHFGDGTRLSIL.

This rearrangement joins TRBV6-2 or TRBV6-3 to TRBJ2-3; TCRdb's D call of TRBD1 is untestable without DNA. The CDR3 has 20 residues. Germline assignment: CDR1 MNHEY and CDR2 SVGEGT. Here the CDR3 reads CASSSTALREAGIGIRTQYF.

The chain carries TRBV24-1 and TRBJ2-7; TCRdb returns TRBD2, unconfirmable since there is no DNA. The CDR3 length is 14 residues. Germline CDR1 KGHDR, CDR2 SFDVKD. This CDR3 reads CAPRGDPLHYEQYF.

The chain employs TRBV20-1 and TRBJ2-5; TCRdb designates TRBD1, a call that cannot be tested without DNA. The CDR3 sequence is 14 residues long. Per the germline V gene, CDR1 is DFQATT and CDR2 is SNEGSKA (reference sequence). The CDR3 here is CSAGGGSGQETQYF.